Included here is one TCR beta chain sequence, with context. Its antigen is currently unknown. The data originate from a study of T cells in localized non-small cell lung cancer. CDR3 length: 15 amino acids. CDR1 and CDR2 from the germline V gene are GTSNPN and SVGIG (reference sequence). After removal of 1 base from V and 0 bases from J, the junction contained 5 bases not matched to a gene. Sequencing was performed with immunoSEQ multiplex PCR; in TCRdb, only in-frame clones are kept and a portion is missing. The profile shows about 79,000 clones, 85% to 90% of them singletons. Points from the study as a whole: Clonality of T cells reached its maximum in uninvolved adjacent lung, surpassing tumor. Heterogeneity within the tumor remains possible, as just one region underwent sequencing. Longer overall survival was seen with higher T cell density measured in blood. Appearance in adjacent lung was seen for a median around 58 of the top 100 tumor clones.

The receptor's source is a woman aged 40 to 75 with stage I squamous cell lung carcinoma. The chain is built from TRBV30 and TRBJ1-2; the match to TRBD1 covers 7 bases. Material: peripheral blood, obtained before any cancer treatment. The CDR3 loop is CAWSARGNANYGYTF. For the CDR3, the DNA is TGTGCCTGGAGTGCCAGGGGGAACGCTAACTATGGCTACACCTTC.